The rows below give T cell receptor beta chains drawn from one sample of a study of beta chain features in type 1 diabetes. Assay: immunoSEQ multiplex PCR; the TCRdb copy retains only in-frame clones and omits some. The data contain about 410,000 clones, 11% to 15% of them seen just once; the ten biggest clones take up under 0.04%. Sample: naive CD4+ T cells from blood. The receptors were sampled from a man younger than 40 in good health. CDR3s include the opening cysteine and the closing phenylalanine or tryptophan. Fields, in order: J gene, clone size, V gene, D gene, CDR3 DNA, CDR3 protein. A D gene is named only where the DNA matches it firmly. The size field is filled for only some rows; it gives once, few, many or a size class.

>TRBJ2-3|-|TRBV4-1|TRBD2
TGCGCCAGCAGCCAAAGCGGGGGGGCCACAGATACGCAGTATTTT
CASSQSGGATDTQYF
>TRBJ2-1|-|TRBV30|TRBD1
TGTGCCTGGAGTGCCTACAGGGGAATCTACAATGAGCAGTTCTTC
CAWSAYRGIYNEQFF
>TRBJ2-5|-|TRBV20-1|-
TGCAGTGCTAGCCCGCGGGAGACCCAGTACTTC
CSASPRETQYF
>TRBJ2-3|few|TRBV5-1|-
TGCGCCAGCAGCTTACAGGGCGTTAGCACAGATACGCAGTATTTT
CASSLQGVSTDTQYF
>TRBJ2-3|-|TRBV4-2|-
TGTGCCAGCAGCCAAGATTTTGTTGGGGAAAGCACAGATACGCAGTATTTT
CASSQDFVGESTDTQYF
>TRBJ2-5|few|TRBV5-4|TRBD2
TGTGCCAGCAGCTTGGCGGGAGGGCCAGAGACCCAGTACTTC
CASSLAGGPETQYF
>TRBJ2-2|few|TRBV29-1|-
TGCAGCGTTGGTCGCACCGGGGAGCTGTTTTTT
CSVGRTGELFF
>TRBJ2-5|-|TRBV9|-
TGTGCCAGCAGCCCTTCGACAGGATCACAAGAGACCCAGTACTTC
CASSPSTGSQETQYF
>TRBJ2-1|-|TRBV29-1|TRBD1
TGCAGCGTTCGCGACAGGGGGGGGAACTACAATGAGCAGTTCTTC
CSVRDRGGNYNEQFF
>TRBJ1-1|-|TRBV7-2|-
TGTGCCAGCAGCTTAGAGGTGGGGGCTGAGAACTTT
CASSLEVGAENF
>TRBJ2-2|-|TRBV7-9|-
TGTGCCAGCCACATCCGGGCAGGGCCGAACACCGGGGAGCTGTTTTTT
CASHIRAGPNTGELFF
>TRBJ1-5|few|TRBV9|-
TGTGCCAGCAGCACACAGGGTTCCGGGGATCAGCCCCAGCATTTT
CASSTQGSGDQPQHF
>TRBJ2-1|few|TRBV19|-
TGTGCCAGTAGTATGACAGGTTTGTCCTACAATGAGCAGTTCTTC
CASSMTGLSYNEQFF
>TRBJ2-1|-|TRBV5-1|-
TGCGCCAGCAGCTTGACTAGTACCCACAATGAGCAGTTCTTC
CASSLTSTHNEQFF
>TRBJ2-3|few|TRBV14|TRBD2
TGTGCCAGCAGCCAAGAAGGGACTATCACAGATACGCAGTATTTT
CASSQEGTITDTQYF
>TRBJ1-1|-|TRBV11-3|-
TGTGCCAGCAGCGCCGGGACGGTGAACACTGAAGCTTTCTTT
CASSAGTVNTEAFF
>TRBJ2-3|few|TRBV7-9|-
TGTGCCAGCAGCCCCGCCGGGGGTAGAGATACGCAGTATTTT
CASSPAGGRDTQYF
>TRBJ1-5|-|TRBV29-1|-
TGCAGCGTTGAACTCGGGGGCCAGCCCCAGCATTTT
CSVELGGQPQHF
>TRBJ2-1|-|TRBV18|-
TGTGCCAGCTCACCACCTCTGATGGGGTCCAGGGATGAGCAGTTCTTC
CASSPPLMGSRDEQFF